This T cell receptor beta chain was sequenced in a study of blood T cell repertoires in COVID-19. CDR1 MNHEY and CDR2 SMNVEV come from the germline V gene (reference sequence). This CDR3 has 13 amino acids. Trimming removed 6 bases from V and 2 bases from J, with 10 bases in between. This table comes from immunoSEQ multiplex PCR, and its TCRdb copy is limited to in-frame clones, with some not included. In the table there are some 300,000 clones, 87% of which are singletons. Sequencing used peripheral blood. The TCR sequence derives from a man younger than 35 with active or convalescent COVID-19. This sequence joins TRBV27 and TRBJ1-1; D is unclear. CDR3 DNA: TGTGCCAGCAGCGCAGATACAAACACTGAAGCTTTCTTT. This encodes CASSADTNTEAFF.